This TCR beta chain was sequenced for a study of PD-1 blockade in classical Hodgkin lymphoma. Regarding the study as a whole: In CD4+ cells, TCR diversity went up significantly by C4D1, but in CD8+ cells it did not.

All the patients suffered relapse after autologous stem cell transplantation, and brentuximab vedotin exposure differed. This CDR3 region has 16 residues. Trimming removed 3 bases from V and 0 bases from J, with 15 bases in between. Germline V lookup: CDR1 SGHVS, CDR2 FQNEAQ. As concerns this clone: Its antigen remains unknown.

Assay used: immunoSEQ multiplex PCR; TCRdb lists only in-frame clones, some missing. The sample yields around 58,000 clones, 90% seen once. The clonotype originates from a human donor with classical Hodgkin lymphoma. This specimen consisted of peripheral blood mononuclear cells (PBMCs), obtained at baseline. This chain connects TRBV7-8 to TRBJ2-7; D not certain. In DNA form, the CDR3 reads TGTGCCAGCAGCTTCCCTGGGCCACAGACCTCCTACGAGCAGTACTTC. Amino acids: CASSFPGPQTSYEQYF. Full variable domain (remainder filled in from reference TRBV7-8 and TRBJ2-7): GAGVSQSPRYKVAKRGQDVALRCDPISGHVSLFWYQQALGQGPEFLTYFQNEAQLDKSGLPSDRFFAERPEGSVSTLKIQRTQQEDSAVYLCASSFPGPQTSYEQYFGPGTRLTVT.